This paragraph covers one TCR beta chain sequence. Its antigen remains unknown. PCR was performed using 60 Vbeta and 13 Jbeta primers. Data came from immunoSEQ multiplex PCR; TCRdb stores just in-frame clones and leaves some out. Here the sample spans about 100,000 clones, approximately 80% being singletons. Germline CDR1 PRHDT, CDR2 FYEKMQ (reference sequence). The CDR3 is 13 amino acids. This entry is derived from a study of cytomegalovirus exposure and HLA in healthy donors. General observations from the study: Rare TCR sequences predominated, though certain public TCRs were found in many donors. The authors later found most CMV-associated TCR beta chains appeared HLA-restricted. The study put 150 or so TCR beta chains on its list as cytomegalovirus-associated.

Sequenced: PBMCs. The sequence was collected from a male donor in good health and CMV-seronegative. The rearrangement links TRBV13 to TRBJ2-5; unclear D gene. The J call may be faulty, since TRBJ2-7 better matches the DNA end. The CDR3 nucleotides are TGTGCCAGCAGCTTAGGTTCAAGCTACGAGCAGTACTTC. Protein sequence: CASSLGSSYEQYF.